Listed below are T cell receptor beta chains from one sample, sequenced in a study of breast tumors, draining lymph nodes, adjacent tissues. TCRdb ran MiXCR on the multiplex PCR reads and lists one entry per CDR3 protein. Of approximately 150,000 distinct CDR3 sequences in the sample, around a third are singletons; the top ten hold around 4%. Sequencing input: axillary lymph node tissue. Source of these receptors: a female donor with breast cancer. Some clones in this sample may be carry-over from other donors' samples. CDR3s include the opening cysteine and the closing phenylalanine or tryptophan. Fields, in order: clone size, J gene, D gene, CDR3 length, V gene, CDR3 DNA, CDR3 protein. The D gene is left open where the match is weak. Size values are once, few and many counts, or a class for expanded clones, and some rows have none.

many TRBJ2-1 - 14 TRBV7-9 TGTGCCAGCAGCTTAAGTTGGGGGAACAATGAGCAGTTCTTC CASSLSWGNNEQFF
many TRBJ2-5 - 16 TRBV7-8 TGTGCCAGCAGCTCTATGGGTGGGGGTTCCCAAGAGACCCAGTACTTC CASSSMGGGSQETQYF
many TRBJ1-5 - 14 TRBV10-3 TGTGCCATCAGTGAGTCGGATTTGGGAGTAGCCCAGCATTTT CAISESDLGVAQHF
many TRBJ2-2 - 14 TRBV4-3 TGCGCCAGCAGCCCCCAGAGATGGACCGGGGAGCTGTTTTTT CASSPQRWTGELFF
once TRBJ2-3 TRBD2 16 TRBV7-9 TGTGCCAGCAGCCTTGCCGGGGGGGGGTTCGCAGATACGCAGTATTTT CASSLAGGGFADTQYF
- TRBJ2-6 - 15 TRBV9 TGTGCCAGCAGCGTAAGAGGGACTGGGGCCAACGTCCTGACTTTC CASSVRGTGANVLTF
many TRBJ2-1 - 13 TRBV5-1 TGCGCCAGCAGCAGAGGGATAGGATATGAGCAGTTCTTC CASSRGIGYEQFF
many TRBJ2-3 TRBD2 16 TRBV5-1 TGCGCCAGCAGCGCCTCGGGGGGGCCTAGCACAGATACGCAGTATTTT CASSASGGPSTDTQYF
once TRBJ1-3 - 11 TRBV29-1 TGCAGCTTAGACAGGAAGGACACCATATATTTT CSLDRKDTIYF
many TRBJ2-7 - 15 TRBV5-1 TGCGCCAGCAGCTTGGTCGTGGGGGGCGACTACGAGCAGTACTTC CASSLVVGGDYEQYF
once TRBJ2-7 - 16 TRBV27 TGTGCCAGCAGTTTATTACTCACCGCTTTCTCCTACGAGCAGTACTTC CASSLLLTAFSYEQYF
many TRBJ2-7 TRBD2 18 TRBV7-2 TGTGCCAGCAGCTTAGGGTCTTGGGGACTAGCGGAGCTGTACGAGCAGTACTTC CASSLGSWGLAELYEQYF
- TRBJ2-3 - 13 TRBV24-1 TGTGCCACCAGTGATGCTTTCACAGATACGCAGTATTTT CATSDAFTDTQYF
- TRBJ2-4 - 17 TRBV6-1 TGTGCCAGCGGGAGGTTAGGAGGGCCTCTAGCCAAAAACATTCAGTACTTC CASGRLGGPLAKNIQYF
many TRBJ1-2 - 13 TRBV20-1 TGCAGTGCTAGAGAGGTCAGGGGAAATGGCTACACCTTC CSAREVRGNGYTF
many TRBJ2-5 - 11 TRBV6-2/TRBV6-3 TGTGCCAGCAGCCCGTCCGGGACCCAGTACTTC CASSPSGTQYF
many TRBJ2-1 - 13 TRBV10-3 TGTGCCACCGGCAGGGCCGTGGGTGATGAGCAGTTCTTC CATGRAVGDEQFF
- TRBJ2-6 - 18 TRBV5-4 TGTGCCAGCAGACCTCAAGACACGGGTAACTCTGGGGCCAACGTCCTGACTTTC CASRPQDTGNSGANVLTF
many TRBJ1-2 - 11 TRBV5-4 TGTGCCAGCAGCCGGTCGGAGGGCTACACCTTC CASSRSEGYTF
- TRBJ2-3 TRBD2 16 TRBV9 TGCGCCAGCAGCGTAGTAGCGGGAGTCAGGACAGATACGCTGTATTTT CASSVVAGVRTDTLYF
- TRBJ1-6 - 14 TRBV4-1 TGCGCCAGCAGCTATCAGGGGACGAATTCACCCCTCCACTTT CASSYQGTNSPLHF
many TRBJ2-7 - 15 TRBV15 TGTGCCACCAGCAGAGAAAGGGGTGGAAGAGGCGAGCAGTACTTC CATSRERGGRGEQYF
many TRBJ1-2 - 15 TRBV19 TGTGCCAGTAGTATAGGATTGTCGGGAGTCTATGGCTACACCTTC CASSIGLSGVYGYTF